The 27 T cell receptor beta chains in this list originate from one sample, sequenced in a study of T cells in tumors after PD-1 blockade. Repertoires were generated with immunoSEQ multiplex PCR, while TCRdb's copy carries only in-frame clones and drops some. The sample holds about 14,000 clones, 82% seen once. The material was PBMCs, obtained after anti-PD-1 treatment. All receptors derive from a human donor with basal cell carcinoma.

V gene TRBV5-6 combines with J gene TRBJ2-5; perhaps TRBD2 as D (6 bases). CDR1 is SGHDT, CDR2 YYEEEE, per germline. The ends were cut back, 5 bases at V and 5 bases at J, with 13 bases in the middle. The CDR3 is made up of 13 amino acids. Here the CDR3 reads CASRLGGRETQYF. The CDR3 DNA sequence: TGTGCCAGCAGACTCGGGGGTAGGGAGACCCAGTACTTC.

This clone was recorded a few times. The chain couples TRBV15 to TRBJ1-3; D uncertain. Trimming took off 0 bases at V and 0 bases at J, with 15 bases between the two ends. The length of the CDR3 is 18 residues. CDR1 LNHNV and CDR2 YYDKDF come from the germline V gene (reference sequence). This CDR3 reads CATSRDLGNYYSGNTIYF. The CDR3, as DNA: TGTGCCACCAGCAGAGATCTAGGCAACTATTACTCTGGAAACACCATATATTTT. Supplemented by reference TRBV15 and TRBJ1-3, the full variable domain reads DAMVIQNPRYQVTQFGKPVTLSCSQTLNHNVMYWYQQKSSQAPKLLFHYYDKDFNNEADTPDNFQSRRPNTSFCFLDIRSPGLGDTAMYLCATSRDLGNYYSGNTIYFGEGSWLTVV.

The chain carries TRBV3-1 (or the pseudogene TRBV3-2) and TRBJ2-7; D uncertain. The CDR3 covers 13 residues. From germline, CDR1 is LGHDT and CDR2 YNNKEL (reference sequence). Trimming shortened V by 2 bases and J by 3 bases, and 8 bases separated the two germline ends. The DNA for the CDR3 is TGTGCCAGCAGCCAAAGAGTCGGCTACGAGCAGTACTTC. This sequence encodes CASSQRVGYEQYF.

This chain links TRBV29-1 with TRBJ1-6, with no clear D. Germline CDR1 is SQVTM and CDR2 is ANQGSEA. V was trimmed by 4 bases and J by 8 bases, leaving 12 bases between them. The CDR3 contains 13 residues. The CDR3 loop is CSVGETWDSPLHF. The CDR3 coding sequence is TGCAGCGTTGGTGAGACCTGGGATTCACCCCTCCACTTT.

The chain links TRBV6-2 or TRBV6-3 to TRBJ1-5; D gene ambiguous. Germline V CDR1 and CDR2: MNHEY, SVGEGT. This CDR3 has 15 residues. Trimming took 3 bases from V and 1 from J, leaving 10 bases between them. The CDR3 protein is CASSYSRRSNQPQHF. In DNA form, the CDR3 reads TGTGCCAGCAGTTATAGCCGCAGAAGCAATCAGCCCCAGCATTTT.

The chain couples TRBV5-1 to TRBJ2-1; D not resolved. With 4 bases removed from V and 0 bases from J, the gap between germline ends came to 14 bases. The CDR3 runs 16 residues. CDR1 and CDR2 (germline): SGHRS, YFSETQ. The CDR3 nucleotides read TGCGCCAGCAGCCCCGCCCCATCCAACTCCTACAATGAGCAGTTCTTC. Encoded protein: CASSPAPSNSYNEQFF. Supplemented by reference TRBV5-1 and TRBJ2-1, the full variable domain reads KAGVTQTPRYLIKTRGQQVTLSCSPISGHRSVSWYQQTPGQGLQFLFEYFSETQRNKGNFPGRFSGRQFSNSRSEMNVSTLELGDSALYLCASSPAPSNSYNEQFFGPGTRLTVL.

The V gene is TRBV6-6, the J gene TRBJ2-7, with TRBD1 matching over 7 bases. Trimming at V came to 4 bases and at J to 3 bases, leaving 12 bases not matched to a gene. CDR3 length equals 16 residues. In germline, CDR1 is MNHNY, CDR2 SVGAGI (reference sequence). The CDR3 bases are TGTGCCAGCAGTTCACGGGTTGACAGGGCAGGCTACGAGCAGTACTTC. Its protein product is CASSSRVDRAGYEQYF.

The sample holds a few counts of this clone. The rearrangement links TRBV25-1 to TRBJ2-3, with 8 nucleotides matching TRBD1. J gave up 3 bases and V 6 bases, and 14 bases lay outside the gene matches. The CDR3 has 17 amino acids. Germline loops: CDR1 MGHDK, CDR2 SYGVNS. The CDR3, as DNA: TGTGCCAGCAGACAACGGACAGGGTCTTTGATAACAGATACGCAGTATTTT. It is translated as CASRQRTGSLITDTQYF.

The chain joins TRBV6-5 to TRBJ1-1; tentative D call: TRBD1 (5 bases). In germline, CDR1 is MNHEY, CDR2 SVGAGI. There are 14 residues in the CDR3. With 7 bases removed from V and 6 bases from J, the gap between germline ends came to 18 bases. Written as DNA, the CDR3 is TGTGCCAGCAACGATAGGGACTTTGGGTCTGAAGCTTTCTTT. Protein: CASNDRDFGSEAFF.

The chain has TRBV6-5 and TRBJ1-2; no clear D gene. This CDR3 contains 14 residues. V shed 2 bases and J shed 1 base, with 8 bases lying between them. Germline CDR1 and CDR2: MNHEY and SVGAGI. CDR3 region: CASSYRTHNYGYTF. The CDR3 DNA sequence: TGTGCCAGCAGTTACCGGACCCATAACTATGGCTACACCTTC.

This chain connects TRBV5-1 to TRBJ2-7; D is uncertain. The CDR3 spans 12 residues. Trimming cost V 4 bases and J 6 bases, with 11 bases left between them. Germline CDR1 is SGHRS and CDR2 is YFSETQ. The CDR3 loop reads CASSPTAGEQYF. The CDR3 DNA is TGCGCCAGCAGCCCGACGGCCGGCGAGCAGTACTTC.

The gene calls are TRBV25-1 and TRBJ1-5; the D gene is possibly TRBD1 (5 bases). V lost 1 base, J lost 5 bases, and 12 bases lay in between. This CDR3 is 15 amino acids long. Per germline, CDR1 MGHDK and CDR2 SYGVNS. Here the CDR3 DNA reads TGTGCCAGCAGTGAATCGCAGGGAGACCATCAGCCCCAGCATTTT. Translation gives CASSESQGDHQPQHF. The full variable domain, with the rest looked up from reference TRBV25-1 and TRBJ1-5, is EADIYQTPRYLVIGTGKKITLECSQTMGHDKMYWYQQDPGMELHLIHYSYGVNSTEKGDLSSESTVSRIRTEHFPLTLESARPSHTSQYLCASSESQGDHQPQHFGDGTRLSIL.

The genes are TRBV15 and TRBJ2-5; no clear D. CDR1 and CDR2 from the germline V gene are LNHNV and YYDKDF (reference sequence). Trimming pared 2 bases from V and 1 base from J, leaving 17 bases between. This CDR3 is built from 17 residues. The CDR3, as DNA: TGTGCCACCAGCAGACCTTCTCGGCCGGGCCGCCAAGAGACCCAGTACTTC. Protein sequence: CATSRPSRPGRQETQYF.

V gene TRBV2 combines with J gene TRBJ2-7; TRBD1 agrees at 7 bases. Per the germline V gene, CDR1 is SNHLY and CDR2 is FYNNEI. The CDR3 has 13 amino acids. The junction had 5 bases not matched to a gene; V was cut back by 6 bases and J by 3 bases. CDR3 bases: TGTGCCAGCAGAAGGGACAGCGGCTACGAGCAGTACTTC. Translating gives CASRRDSGYEQYF.

The rearrangement links TRBV28 to TRBJ2-3; TRBD2 agrees at 10 bases. The V gene end was trimmed by 5 bases and the J gene end by 5 bases; junction bases not matched to a gene: 4. Per the germline V gene, CDR1 is MDHEN and CDR2 is SYDVKM. The CDR3 extends over 14 amino acids. CDR3 in DNA: TGTGCCAGCAGTCTAGCGGGAGTTTTAGATACGCAGTATTTT. This sequence encodes CASSLAGVLDTQYF. The complete variable domain, with remaining parts taken from reference TRBV28 and TRBJ2-3, reads DVKVTQSSRYLVKRTGEKVFLECVQDMDHENMFWYRQDPGLGLRLIYFSYDVKMKEKGDIPEGYSVSREKKERFSLILESASTNQTSMYLCASSLAGVLDTQYFGPGTRLTVL.

This clone was picked up a small number of times. The gene calls are TRBV2 and TRBJ1-1; unclear D gene. The CDR3 contains 15 residues. Germline V CDR1 and CDR2: SNHLY, FYNNEI. The germline V and J ends were trimmed by 6 bases and 0 bases, with 14 bases remaining between them. CDR3: CASRVGNSMNTEAFF. DNA for the CDR3: TGTGCCAGCAGAGTCGGGAATAGTATGAACACTGAAGCTTTCTTT.

The table lists this clone with a count of one. The V gene is TRBV7-6, the J gene TRBJ2-2, with a tentative D call TRBD2 (5 bases). The germline V gene encodes CDR1 SGHVS and CDR2 FNYEAQ. The CDR3 is made up of 14 amino acids. Trimming removed 1 base at V and 6 bases at J, with 9 bases between. The CDR3 spells CASSLGAGAGELFF. For the CDR3, the DNA is TGTGCCAGCAGCTTAGGGGCGGGCGCCGGGGAGCTGTTTTTT.

This clone was seen more than once but under ten times. This chain joins TRBV5-1 and TRBJ2-7; 9 nucleotides align to TRBD1. The germline gives CDR1 SGHRS, CDR2 YFSETQ. The CDR3 length is 15 residues. V lost 2 bases to trimming and J lost 2 bases; unmatched junction nucleotides: 5. The CDR3: CASSLQGAGAYEQYF. CDR3 DNA sequence: TGCGCCAGCAGCTTACAGGGGGCCGGTGCCTACGAGCAGTACTTC.

The V gene is TRBV20-1, the J gene TRBJ2-7; tentative D call: TRBD2 (5 bases). CDR3 length equals 11 residues. The germline gives CDR1 DFQATT, CDR2 SNEGSKA (reference sequence). Trimming pared 2 bases from V and 7 bases from J, leaving 9 bases between. The CDR3 loop reads CSARHGGEQYF. As DNA, the CDR3 is TGCAGTGCTAGACATGGAGGAGAGCAGTACTTC.

This clone turned up a few times. The chain uses TRBV6-6 and TRBJ2-5; possibly TRBD2 for D (5 bases). The CDR3 runs to 11 residues. V was clipped by 6 bases and J by 5 bases, with 7 bases between them. CDR1 MNHNY and CDR2 SVGAGI come from the germline V gene (reference sequence). CDR3 in DNA: TGTGCCAGCAGCACTAGGGAGACCCAGTACTTC. Encoded protein: CASSTRETQYF.

The chain links TRBV19 to TRBJ2-7; 7 bases line up with TRBD2. The CDR3 extends over 14 amino acids. Germline values: CDR1 LNHDA, CDR2 SQIVND (reference sequence). With 7 bases clipped from V and 0 bases from J, the junction kept 6 bases outside the gene matches. CDR3 DNA: TGTGCCAGTAAGTCTAGCGGAGTCTCCTACGAGCAGTACTTC. Translating it yields CASKSSGVSYEQYF.

This clone was detected once. This sequence joins TRBV24-1 and TRBJ2-2; the D gene could be TRBD1 or TRBD2 (5 bases each). V shed 4 bases and J shed 3 bases, with 11 bases lying between them. The CDR3 is made up of 15 amino acids. Germline V gene lookup returns CDR1 KGHDR and CDR2 SFDVKD. The CDR3 nucleotides are TGTGCCACCAGTGAAGGGGACGGGTACACCGGGGAGCTGTTTTTT. Translation: CATSEGDGYTGELFF.

This chain joins TRBV5-1 and TRBJ2-1; 9 bases fit TRBD2. Germline lookup yields CDR1 SGHRS and CDR2 YFSETQ. With 4 bases clipped from V and 5 bases from J, the junction kept 10 bases outside the gene matches. The CDR3 is made up of 16 amino acids. This chain's CDR3 is CASSEYSGRLNNEQFF. The CDR3 region has the DNA TGCGCCAGCAGCGAATATAGCGGGAGACTCAACAATGAGCAGTTCTTC.

V is TRBV6-4 and J is TRBJ2-7; 11 nucleotides align to TRBD2. From germline, CDR1 is MRHNA and CDR2 SNTAGT. J gave up 1 base and V 0 bases, and 8 bases lay outside the gene matches. CDR3 length equals 18 residues. The CDR3 region has the DNA TGTGCCAGCAGTGACTCGAGGCTAGCGGGAGGTGGATCCTACGAGCAGTACTTC. Protein product: CASSDSRLAGGGSYEQYF.

Written as DNA, the CDR3 is TGTGCCAGCAGTTCCGCCTCTTACGAGCAGTACTTC. Translation gives CASSSASYEQYF. This rearrangement joins TRBV5-5 to TRBJ2-7, with D unresolved. Trimming took off 5 bases at V and 4 bases at J, with 10 bases between the two ends. The CDR3 is made up of 12 amino acids. Looked up from germline, CDR1 is SGHKS and CDR2 is YYEKEE (reference sequence).

The genes are TRBV9 and TRBJ2-1; TRBD1 matches at 7 bases. CDR1 and CDR2 (germline): SGDLS, YYNGEE. The CDR3 consists of 16 residues. Trimming cost V 0 bases and J 3 bases; bases outside gene matches: 6. The CDR3 loop reads CASSVGRGQNYNEQFF. DNA of the CDR3: TGTGCCAGCAGCGTAGGTCGGGGACAGAACTACAATGAGCAGTTCTTC. The full variable domain, rest sourced from reference TRBV9 and TRBJ2-1, is DSGVTQTPKHLITATGQRVTLRCSPRSGDLSVYWYQQSLDQGLQFLIQYYNGEERAKGNILERFSAQQFPDLHSELNLSSLELGDSALYFCASSVGRGQNYNEQFFGPGTRLTVL.

The V and J genes are TRBV7-9 and TRBJ1-2; D is uncertain. CDR3 length equals 12 residues. CDR1 SEHNR and CDR2 FQNEAQ come from the germline V gene (reference sequence). V shed 3 bases and J shed 6 bases, with 8 bases lying between them. CDR3 protein: CASSFKTDGYTF. DNA of the CDR3: TGTGCCAGCAGCTTCAAAACGGATGGCTACACCTTC.